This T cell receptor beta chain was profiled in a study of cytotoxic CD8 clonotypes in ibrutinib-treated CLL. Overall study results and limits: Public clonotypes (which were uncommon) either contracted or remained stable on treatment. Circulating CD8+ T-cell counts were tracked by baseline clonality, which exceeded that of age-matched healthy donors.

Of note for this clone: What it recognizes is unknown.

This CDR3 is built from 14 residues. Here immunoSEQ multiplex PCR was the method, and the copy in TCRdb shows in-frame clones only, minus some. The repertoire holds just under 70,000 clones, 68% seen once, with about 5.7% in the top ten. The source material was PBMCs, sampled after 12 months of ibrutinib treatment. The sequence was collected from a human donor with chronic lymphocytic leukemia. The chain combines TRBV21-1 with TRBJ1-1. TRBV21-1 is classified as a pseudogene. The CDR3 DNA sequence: TGTGCCAGCAGCAAAGATGGGGGGAACACTGAAGCTTTCTTT. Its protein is CASSKDGGNTEAFF.